Given below is one TCR beta chain in context. The antigen is not known. Assay used: immunoSEQ multiplex PCR; TCRdb lists only in-frame clones, some missing. The sample contains 250,000 or so clones, roughly 84% of which appear only once. This sample was included in a study of cytomegalovirus exposure and HLA in healthy donors. Broader study findings: A subsequent analysis found that TCR clusters from the first cohort also tended to co-occur in the approximately 130 validation repertoires, with less than 95% of cluster scores above 0. Most TCR sequences were seen very rarely across donors, but some public TCRs occurred in many. In vitro confirmation showed a few CMV-associated chains to be CMV antigen specific.

The CDR3 is made up of 16 amino acids. With V trimmed by 2 bases and J by 5 bases, 8 bases remained unmatched. Germline CDR1 reads SGHRS; CDR2 reads YFSETQ. The material sequenced was PBMCs. This chain joins TRBV5-1 and TRBJ2-2; 8 bases match TRBD1. The receptor comes from a man younger than 35 in good health and CMV-seropositive. The chain's CDR3 is CASSFDRGIVTGELFF. CDR3 in DNA: TGCGCCAGCAGCTTCGACAGGGGTATTGTTACCGGGGAGCTGTTTTTT.